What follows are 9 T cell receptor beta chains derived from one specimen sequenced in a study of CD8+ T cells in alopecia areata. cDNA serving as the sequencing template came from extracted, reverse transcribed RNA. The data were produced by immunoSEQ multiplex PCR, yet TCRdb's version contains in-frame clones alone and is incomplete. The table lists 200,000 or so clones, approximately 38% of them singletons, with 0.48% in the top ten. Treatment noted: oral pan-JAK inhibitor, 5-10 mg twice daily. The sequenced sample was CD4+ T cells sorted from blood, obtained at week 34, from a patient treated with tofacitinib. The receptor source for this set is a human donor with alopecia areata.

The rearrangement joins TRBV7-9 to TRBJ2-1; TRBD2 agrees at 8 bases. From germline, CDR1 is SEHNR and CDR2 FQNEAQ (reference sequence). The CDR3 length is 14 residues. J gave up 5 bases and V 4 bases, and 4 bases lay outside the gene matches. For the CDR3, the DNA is TGTGCCAGCAGCTCGAGCGGGAGAGACAATGAGCAGTTCTTC. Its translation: CASSSSGRDNEQFF.

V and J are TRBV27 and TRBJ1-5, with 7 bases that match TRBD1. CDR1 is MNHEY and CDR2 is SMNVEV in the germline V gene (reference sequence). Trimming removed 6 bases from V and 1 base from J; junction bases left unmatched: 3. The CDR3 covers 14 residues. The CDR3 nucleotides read TGTGCCAGCAGGACAGGGATGAGCAATCAGCCCCAGCATTTT. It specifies CASRTGMSNQPQHF.

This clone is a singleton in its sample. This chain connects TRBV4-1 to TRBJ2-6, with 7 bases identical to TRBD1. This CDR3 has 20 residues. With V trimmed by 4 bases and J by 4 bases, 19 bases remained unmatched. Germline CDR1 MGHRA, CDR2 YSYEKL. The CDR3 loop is CASSPHGSQGVNKGANVLTF. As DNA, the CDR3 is TGCGCCAGCAGCCCCCATGGCAGCCAGGGGGTTAATAAGGGGGCCAACGTCCTGACTTTC.

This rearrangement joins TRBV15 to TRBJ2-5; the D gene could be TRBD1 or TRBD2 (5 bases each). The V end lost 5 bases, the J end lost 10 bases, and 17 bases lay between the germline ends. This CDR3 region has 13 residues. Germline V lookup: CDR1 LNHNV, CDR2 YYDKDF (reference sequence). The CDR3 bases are TGTGCCACCAGCTTTCCCGGGACCCCAAGCCAGTACTTC. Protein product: CATSFPGTPSQYF.

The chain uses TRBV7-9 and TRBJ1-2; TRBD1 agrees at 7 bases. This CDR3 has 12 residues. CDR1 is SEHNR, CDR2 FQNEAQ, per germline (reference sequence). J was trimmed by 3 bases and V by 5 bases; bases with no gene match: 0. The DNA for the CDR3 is TGTGCCAGCAGCGACAGGGACTATGGCTACACCTTC. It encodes CASSDRDYGYTF. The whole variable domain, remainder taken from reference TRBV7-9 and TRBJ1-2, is DTGVSQNPRHKITKRGQNVTFRCDPISEHNRLYWYRQTLGQGPEFLTYFQNEAQLEKSRLLSDRFSAERPKGSFSTLEIQRTEQGDSAMYLCASSDRDYGYTFGSGTRLTVV.

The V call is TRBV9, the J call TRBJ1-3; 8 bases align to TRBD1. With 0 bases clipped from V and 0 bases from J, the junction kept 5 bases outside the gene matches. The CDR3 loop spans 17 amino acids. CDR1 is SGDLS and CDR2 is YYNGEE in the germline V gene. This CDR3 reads CASSVGTGIYSGNTIYF. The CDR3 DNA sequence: TGTGCCAGCAGCGTAGGGACAGGGATCTACTCTGGAAACACCATATATTTT. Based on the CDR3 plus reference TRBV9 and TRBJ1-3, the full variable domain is DSGVTQTPKHLITATGQRVTLRCSPRSGDLSVYWYQQSLDQGLQFLIQYYNGEERAKGNILERFSAQQFPDLHSELNLSSLELGDSALYFCASSVGTGIYSGNTIYFGEGSWLTVV.

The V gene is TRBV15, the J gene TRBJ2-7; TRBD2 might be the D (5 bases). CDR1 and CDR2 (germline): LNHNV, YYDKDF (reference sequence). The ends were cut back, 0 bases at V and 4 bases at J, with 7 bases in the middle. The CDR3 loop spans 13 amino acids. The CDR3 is CATSRDSAYEQYF. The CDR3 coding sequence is TGTGCCACCAGCAGAGATAGCGCTTACGAGCAGTACTTC.

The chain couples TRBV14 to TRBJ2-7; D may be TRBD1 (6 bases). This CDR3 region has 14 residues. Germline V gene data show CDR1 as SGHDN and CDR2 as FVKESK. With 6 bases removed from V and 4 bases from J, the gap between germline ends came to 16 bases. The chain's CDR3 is CASRRTGFGYEQYF. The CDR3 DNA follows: TGTGCCAGCAGGCGCACAGGGTTCGGGTACGAGCAGTACTTC. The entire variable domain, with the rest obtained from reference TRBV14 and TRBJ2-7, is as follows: EAGVTQFPSHSVIEKGQTVTLRCDPISGHDNLYWYRRVMGKEIKFLLHFVKESKQDESGMPNNRFLAERTGGTYSTLKVQPAELEDSGVYFCASRRTGFGYEQYFGPGTRLTVT.

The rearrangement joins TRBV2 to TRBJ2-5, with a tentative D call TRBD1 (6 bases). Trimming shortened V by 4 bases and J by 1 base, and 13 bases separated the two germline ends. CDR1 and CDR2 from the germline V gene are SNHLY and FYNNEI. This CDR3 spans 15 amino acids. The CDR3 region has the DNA TGTGCCAGCAGTGGGCAGGGGACCTTCCAAGAGACCCAGTACTTC. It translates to CASSGQGTFQETQYF. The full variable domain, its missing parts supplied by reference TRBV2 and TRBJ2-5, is EPEVTQTPSHQVTQMGQEVILRCVPISNHLYFYWYRQILGQKVEFLVSFYNNEISEKSEIFDDQFSVERPDGSNFTLKIRSTKLEDSAMYFCASSGQGTFQETQYFGPGTRLLVL.